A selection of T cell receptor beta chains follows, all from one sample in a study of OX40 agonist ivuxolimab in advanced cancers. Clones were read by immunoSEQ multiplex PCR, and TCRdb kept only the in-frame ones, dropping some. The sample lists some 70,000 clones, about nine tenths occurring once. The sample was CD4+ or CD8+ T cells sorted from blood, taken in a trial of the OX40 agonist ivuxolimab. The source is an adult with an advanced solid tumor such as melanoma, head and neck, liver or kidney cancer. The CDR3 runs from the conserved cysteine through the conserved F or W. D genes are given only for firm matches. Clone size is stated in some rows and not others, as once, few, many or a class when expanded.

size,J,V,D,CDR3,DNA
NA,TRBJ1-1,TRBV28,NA,CASSLSGGETEAFF,TGTGCCAGCAGTTTATCTGGGGGCGAAACTGAAGCTTTCTTT
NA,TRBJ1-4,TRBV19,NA,CASSRPGVTNEKLFF,TGTGCCAGTAGTCGTCCCGGGGTAACTAATGAAAAACTGTTTTTT
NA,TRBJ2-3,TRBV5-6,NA,CASSSLGGWADTQYF,TGTGCCAGCAGCTCCCTCGGGGGTTGGGCAGATACGCAGTATTTT
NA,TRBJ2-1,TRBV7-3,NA,CASSSLSNPINNEQFF,TGTGCCAGCAGCTCCCTCTCGAACCCCATAAACAATGAGCAGTTCTTC
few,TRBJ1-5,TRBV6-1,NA,CASTGTVFGNQPQHF,TGTGCCAGCACCGGGACCGTGTTCGGCAATCAGCCCCAGCATTTT
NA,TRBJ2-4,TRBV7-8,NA,CASSRPGRELARAKNIQYF,TGTGCCAGCAGCAGACCGGGACGGGAGTTGGCCAGAGCCAAAAACATTCAGTACTTC
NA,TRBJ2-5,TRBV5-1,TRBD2,CASSTERGEETQYF,TGCGCCAGCAGCACCGAGCGGGGGGAGGAGACCCAGTACTTC
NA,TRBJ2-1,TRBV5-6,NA,CASSLSGEAQFF,TGTGCCAGCAGCTTGAGTGGGGAGGCGCAGTTCTTC
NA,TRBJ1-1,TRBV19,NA,CASSLDRLNTEAFF,TGTGCCAGTAGTCTAGACAGGTTGAACACTGAAGCTTTCTTT
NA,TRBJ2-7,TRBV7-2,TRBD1,CASSSDRGSYEQYF,TGTGCCAGCAGCTCGGACAGGGGATCCTACGAGCAGTACTTC
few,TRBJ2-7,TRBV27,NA,CASSFRGHEQYF,TGTGCCAGCAGTTTTAGGGGACACGAGCAGTACTTC
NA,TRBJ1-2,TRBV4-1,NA,CASSQRRPNSCGYTF,TGCGCCAGCAGCCAAAGGCGGCCAAACTCATGTGGCTACACCTTC
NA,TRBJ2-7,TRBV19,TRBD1,CASSIPIRQGGSYEQYF,TGTGCCAGTAGTATCCCGATAAGACAGGGTGGGTCCTACGAGCAGTACTTC
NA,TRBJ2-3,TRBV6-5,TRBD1,CASRDRGGTDTQYF,TGTGCCAGCCGGGACAGGGGAGGCACAGATACGCAGTATTTT
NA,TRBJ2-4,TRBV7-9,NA,CASSPVGDRGKNIQYF,TGTGCCAGCAGCCCCGTCGGGGATAGGGGCAAAAACATTCAGTACTTC
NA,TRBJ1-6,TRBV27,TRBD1,CASSGQGDSPLHF,TGTGCCAGCAGTGGGCAGGGGGACTCACCCCTCCACTTT
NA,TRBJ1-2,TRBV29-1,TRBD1,CSLSGTGVSYGYTF,TGCAGCTTGTCCGGGACAGGGGTGTCCTATGGCTACACCTTC
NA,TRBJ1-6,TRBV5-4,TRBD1,CASSPSAGGLGSYNSPLHF,TGTGCCAGCAGCCCCTCAGCAGGGGGATTAGGGTCCTATAATTCACCCCTCCACTTT
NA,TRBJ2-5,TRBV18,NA,CASSPNGETQYF,TGTGCCAGCTCACCTAACGGAGAGACCCAGTACTTC
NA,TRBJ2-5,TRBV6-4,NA,CASSPDFQETQYF,TGTGCCAGCAGTCCGGACTTCCAAGAGACCCAGTACTTC
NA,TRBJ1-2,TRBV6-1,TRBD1,CASTEGQGGYTF,TGTGCCAGCACCGAGGGACAGGGTGGCTACACCTTC
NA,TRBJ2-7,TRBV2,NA,CASSEQGSTYEQYF,TGTGCCAGCAGTGAACAGGGATCTACCTACGAGCAGTACTTC
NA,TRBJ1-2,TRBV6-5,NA,CASSYSQGGNYGYTF,TGTGCCAGCAGTTACTCCCAGGGAGGTAACTATGGCTACACCTTC
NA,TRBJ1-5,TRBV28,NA,CASSPAGQGQPQHF,TGTGCCAGCAGTCCCGCGGGCCAGGGTCAGCCCCAGCATTTT
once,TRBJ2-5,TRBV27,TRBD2,CASSRRDYGEETQYF,TGTGCCAGCAGCCGCCGGGACTACGGGGAAGAGACCCAGTACTTC
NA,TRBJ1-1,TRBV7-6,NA,CASSLWEGPADF,TGTGCCAGCAGCTTGTGGGAGGGTCCAGCAGACTTT
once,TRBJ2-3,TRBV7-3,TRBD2,CASSSGLAGATDTQYF,TGTGCCAGCAGCTCCGGACTAGCGGGGGCCACAGATACGCAGTATTTT
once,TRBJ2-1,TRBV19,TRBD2,CASSMGAGGRNEQFF,TGTGCCAGTAGTATGGGCGCGGGGGGGCGGAATGAGCAGTTCTTC
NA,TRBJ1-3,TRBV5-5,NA,CASSLAGIPGNTIYF,TGTGCCAGCAGCTTGGCAGGTATTCCTGGAAACACCATATATTTT
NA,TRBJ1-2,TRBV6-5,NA,CASSPLRADLDGYTF,TGTGCCAGCAGCCCCCTACGGGCGGACCTCGATGGCTACACCTTC
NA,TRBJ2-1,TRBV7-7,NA,CASSLVDGGYEQFF,TGTGCTAGCAGCTTAGTTGATGGGGGCTATGAGCAGTTCTTC
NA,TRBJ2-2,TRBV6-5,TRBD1,CASSSGGTNTGELFF,TGTGCCAGCAGTTCAGGGGGCACGAACACCGGGGAGCTGTTTTTT
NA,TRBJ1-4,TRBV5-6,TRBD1,CASSLGQGGEKLFF,TGTGCCAGCAGCTTGGGGCAGGGGGGTGAAAAACTGTTTTTT
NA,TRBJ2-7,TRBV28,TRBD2,CASSLRGAGGSSYEQYF,TGTGCCAGCAGTTTGCGGGGAGCGGGGGGAAGTTCCTACGAGCAGTACTTC
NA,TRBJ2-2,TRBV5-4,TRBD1,CASRSSRQGGGELFF,TGTGCCAGTAGATCGTCCAGACAGGGCGGCGGGGAGCTGTTTTTT
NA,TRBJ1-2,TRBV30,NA,CAWSVSEGRRRTF,TGTGCCTGGAGTGTGTCAGAGGGCAGGCGACGCACCTTC
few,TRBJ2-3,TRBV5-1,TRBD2,CASSKAGGGGTDTQYF,TGCGCCAGCAGCAAGGCGGGGGGCGGGGGTACAGATACGCAGTATTTT
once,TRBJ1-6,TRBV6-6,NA,CASSYSSDSPLHF,TGTGCCAGCAGTTACTCTTCGGACTCACCCCTCCACTTT
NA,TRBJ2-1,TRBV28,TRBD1,CASRAGTGNHNEQFF,TGTGCCAGCAGGGCCGGGACAGGGAATCACAATGAGCAGTTCTTC
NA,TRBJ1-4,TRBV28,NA,CASMNEKLFF,TGTGCCAGCATGAATGAAAAACTGTTTTTT
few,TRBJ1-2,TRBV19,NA,CASTSKAGYTF,TGTGCCAGTACCTCCAAGGCTGGCTACACCTTC